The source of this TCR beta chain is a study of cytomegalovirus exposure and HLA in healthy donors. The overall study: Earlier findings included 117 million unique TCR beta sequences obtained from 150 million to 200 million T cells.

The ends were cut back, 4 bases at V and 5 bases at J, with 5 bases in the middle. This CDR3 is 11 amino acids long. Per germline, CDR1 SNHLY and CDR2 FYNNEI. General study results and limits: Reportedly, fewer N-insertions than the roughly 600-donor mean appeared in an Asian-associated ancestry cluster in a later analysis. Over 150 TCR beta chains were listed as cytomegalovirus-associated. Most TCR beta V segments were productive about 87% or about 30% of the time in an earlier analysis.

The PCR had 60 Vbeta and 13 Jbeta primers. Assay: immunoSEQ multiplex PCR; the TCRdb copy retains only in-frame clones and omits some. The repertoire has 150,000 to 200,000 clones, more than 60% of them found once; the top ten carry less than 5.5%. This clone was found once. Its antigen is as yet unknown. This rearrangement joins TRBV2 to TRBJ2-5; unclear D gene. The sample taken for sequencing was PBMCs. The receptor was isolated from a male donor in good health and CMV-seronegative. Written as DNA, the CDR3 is TGTGCCAGCAGTGTCCGGGAGACCCAGTACTTC. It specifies CASSVRETQYF.